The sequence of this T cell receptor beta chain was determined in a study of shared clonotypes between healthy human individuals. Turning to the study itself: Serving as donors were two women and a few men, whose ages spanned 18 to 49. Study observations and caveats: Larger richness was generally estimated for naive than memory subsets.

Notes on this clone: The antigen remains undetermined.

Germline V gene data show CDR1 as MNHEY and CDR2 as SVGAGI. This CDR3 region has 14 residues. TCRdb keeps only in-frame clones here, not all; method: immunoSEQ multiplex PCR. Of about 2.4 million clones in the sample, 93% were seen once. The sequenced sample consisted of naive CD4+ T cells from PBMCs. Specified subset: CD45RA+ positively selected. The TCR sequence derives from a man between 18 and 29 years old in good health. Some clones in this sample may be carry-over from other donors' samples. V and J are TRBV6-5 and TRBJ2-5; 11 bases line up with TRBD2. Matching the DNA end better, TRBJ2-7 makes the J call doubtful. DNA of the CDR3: TGTGCCAGCAGAATAGCGGGAGGGTCCTACGAGCAGTACTTC. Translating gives CASRIAGGSYEQYF.